This passage covers 32 T cell receptor beta chains from one sample sequenced in a study of CD8 T cells in ankylosing spondylitis. Via MiXCR, TCRdb re-called the 5' RACE reads, giving one row per CDR3 protein. Among a few hundred thousand distinct CDR3 sequences listed, approximately 20% were seen once. The specimen sequenced was blood, either unsorted or a sorted T cell fraction (not recorded which). These receptors came from a male donor with ankylosing spondylitis or in good health (not recorded which).

The sample holds many counts of this clonotype. The junction differs from germline at one of its ends, possibly a read error. The chain uses TRBV24-1 and TRBJ1-1; no reliable D call. The CDR3 totals 13 residues. Germline values: CDR1 KGHDR, CDR2 SFDVKD. The chain's CDR3 is CATSDLAPARPTF. The CDR3 bases are TGTGCCACCAGTGATTTGGCTCCGGCACGTCCGACCTTT.

This clonotype was detected only a few times. This chain uses TRBV6-1 with TRBJ2-5; tentatively, D is TRBD2 (6 bases). The germline V and J ends were trimmed by 4 bases and 1 base, with 16 bases remaining between them. The CDR3 covers 16 residues. The germline V gene encodes CDR1 MNHNS and CDR2 SASEGT. The CDR3: CASSGGVWRPQETQYF. The CDR3 DNA reads TGTGCCAGCAGTGGGGGGGTGTGGAGACCCCAAGAGACCCAGTACTTC.

This clonotype was counted only a few times. The chain uses TRBV20-1 and TRBJ2-1; a weak D match, TRBD2 (6 bases). V lost 1 base to trimming and J lost 7 bases, with 11 bases between them. Germline values: CDR1 DFQATT, CDR2 SNEGSKA (reference sequence). The CDR3 extends over 13 amino acids. The CDR3 spells CSARAPSGNEQFF. For the CDR3, the DNA is TGCAGTGCTAGAGCCCCCAGCGGGAATGAGCAGTTCTTC.

CDR3 amino acids: CASSLRGPTVREKLFF. Written as DNA, the CDR3 is TGTGCCAGTAGCCTAAGGGGACCGACGGTTCGGGAAAAACTGTTTTTT. The chain uses TRBV19 and TRBJ1-4; a weak D match, TRBD1 (5 bases). The V and J ends lost 6 bases and 8 bases respectively, with 22 bases between them. CDR3 length: 16 amino acids. The germline V gene encodes CDR1 LNHDA and CDR2 SQIVND (reference sequence).

A note on this clonotype: It may be a read error: a sequence one base away is much more abundant. The rearrangement uses TRBV12-3 or TRBV12-4 and TRBJ2-2, with no clear D. This CDR3 spans 14 amino acids. CDR3 DNA sequence: TGTGCCAGCAGTTTGAGAGAGAACACCGCGGAGCTGTTTTTT. Translation: CASSLRENTAELFF.

This clonotype was seen at least ten times. This sequence joins TRBV6-4 and TRBJ2-1; 7 bases line up with TRBD2. In germline, CDR1 is MRHNA, CDR2 SNTAGT. The CDR3 sequence is 18 residues long. The V segment lost 2 bases and the J segment 6 bases; nucleotides outside the gene matches: 16. The CDR3: CASSDPLGGLWESNEQFF. CDR3 DNA sequence: TGTGCCAGCAGTGACCCGCTGGGGGGGTTGTGGGAGAGCAATGAGCAGTTCTTC.

In its sample, this clonotype was seen many times. The chain uses TRBV7-8 and TRBJ2-1; TRBD2 matches 10 bases. The V gene end was trimmed by 0 bases and the J gene end by 4 bases; junction bases not matched to a gene: 9. The CDR3 totals 18 residues. Germline V lookup: CDR1 SGHVS, CDR2 FQNEAQ. CDR3 DNA sequence: TGTGCCAGCAGCTTAGCCCTTGCTAGCGGGGGCTGGTACAATGAGCAGTTCTTC. Amino acid sequence: CASSLALASGGWYNEQFF.

This clonotype has a handful of counts. J is TRBJ2-5 and V is TRBV12-3 or TRBV12-4, with 7 nucleotides matching TRBD1. J was trimmed by 5 bases and V by 8 bases; bases with no gene match: 11. The CDR3 has 14 amino acids. CDR3 loop: CASAPDRARETQYF. CDR3 nucleotide sequence: TGTGCCAGCGCCCCCGACAGGGCCCGGGAGACCCAGTACTTC.

This clonotype is a singleton in its sample. V is TRBV3-1 and J is TRBJ2-5; possible D gene TRBD1, 6 bases. The CDR3 spans 15 residues. Germline assignment: CDR1 LGHDT and CDR2 YNNKEL (reference sequence). The V and J ends lost 6 bases and 1 base respectively, with 15 bases between them. The CDR3 DNA reads as TGTGCCAGCAGAAATTACCACAGGGCCCAAGAGACCCAGTACTTC. Its translation: CASRNYHRAQETQYF.

This sequence joins TRBV27 and TRBJ2-5, with 7 bases fitting TRBD1. After removal of 0 bases from V and 11 bases from J, the junction contained 6 bases not matched to a gene. The CDR3 spans 13 residues. Germline V lookup: CDR1 MNHEY, CDR2 SMNVEV (reference sequence). The CDR3 here is CASSLSTGSVQYF. The CDR3 coding sequence is TGTGCCAGCAGTTTATCGACAGGGTCCGTGCAGTACTTC.

This clonotype was seen only once. The genes are TRBV11-2 and TRBJ2-1; D remains ambiguous. With 4 bases removed from V and 3 bases from J, the gap between germline ends came to 10 bases. CDR3 size: 14 residues. Looked up from germline, CDR1 is SGHAT and CDR2 is FQNNGV. The CDR3 nucleotides are TGTGCCAGCAGCTCGCGTTTGGGCTACAATGAGCAGTTCTTC. The encoded protein is CASSSRLGYNEQFF.

This clonotype was picked up many times. CDR3: CASISTGNNEQFF. The DNA for the CDR3 is TGCGCCAGCATTTCGACGGGGAACAATGAGCAGTTCTTC. This rearrangement joins TRBV5-1 to TRBJ2-1; tentatively, D is TRBD2 (5 bases). Germline CDR1 SGHRS, CDR2 YFSETQ. The CDR3 length is 13 residues. Trimming shortened V by 6 bases and J by 5 bases, and 12 bases separated the two germline ends.

This clonotype was seen more than once but under ten times. The gene calls are TRBV6-5 and TRBJ2-6, with TRBD1 as a possible D gene (6 bases). The CDR3 sequence is 17 residues long. CDR1 is MNHEY, CDR2 SVGAGI, per germline. The germline V and J ends were trimmed by 0 bases and 2 bases, with 11 bases remaining between them. CDR3: CASSYSPNRAGANVLTF. DNA of the CDR3: TGTGCCAGCAGTTACTCTCCCAACAGGGCTGGGGCCAACGTCCTGACTTTC.

This clonotype occurred a few times. The J gene is TRBJ2-7, the V gene TRBV20-1, with D possibly matching TRBD2 (6 bases). Trimming cost V 6 bases and J 3 bases, with 12 bases left between them. This CDR3 is 12 amino acids long. CDR1 is DFQATT and CDR2 is SNEGSKA in the germline V gene (reference sequence). The CDR3: CSAPRGDYEQYV. The CDR3 DNA reads TGCAGTGCACCACGCGGGGACTACGAGCAGTACGTC.

The chain is built from TRBV12-3 or TRBV12-4 and TRBJ1-1; 7 bases agree with TRBD1. J was trimmed by 1 base and V by 0 bases; bases with no gene match: 2. The CDR3 consists of 15 residues. The CDR3 protein is CASSLAGQKNTEAFF. CDR3 bases: TGTGCCAGCAGTTTAGCGGGACAGAAGAACACTGAAGCTTTCTTT.

This clonotype was observed many times. One end of the junction is discordant with germline, which a read error may explain. This chain links TRBV7-7 with TRBJ2-3; 10 positions match TRBD2. This CDR3 spans 12 amino acids. The germline V gene encodes CDR1 SSHAT and CDR2 FNYEAQ (reference sequence). Written as DNA, the CDR3 is TGTGCTAGCAGCTCACTAGCGGGGACGCAGTATTTT. Its protein product is CASSSLAGTQYF.

The V call is TRBV12-3 or TRBV12-4, the J call TRBJ1-5; no clear D. The CDR3 runs 16 residues. V lost 3 bases and J lost 3, with 15 bases in between. This chain's CDR3 is CASSLRGQTLNQPQHF. Here the CDR3 DNA reads TGTGCCAGCAGTTTGCGTGGGCAGACCCTCAATCAGCCCCAGCATTTT.

The chain is built from TRBV5-1 and TRBJ2-5; D unresolved. V was pared by 2 bases and J by 4 bases, with 6 bases between. The germline V gene encodes CDR1 SGHRS and CDR2 YFSETQ. The CDR3 covers 12 residues. The CDR3 region has the DNA TGCGCCAGCAGCTTTTCGTCAGAGACCCAGTACTTC. This codes for CASSFSSETQYF.

This clonotype was picked up a small number of times. The rearrangement joins TRBV15 to TRBJ1-1; D uncertain. Looked up from germline, CDR1 is LNHNV and CDR2 is YYDKDF (reference sequence). Trimming removed 0 bases from V and 1 base from J, with 6 bases in between. This CDR3 has 14 amino acids. The CDR3 sequence is CATSRDLANTEAFF. The DNA for the CDR3 is TGTGCCACCAGCAGAGATCTTGCGAACACTGAAGCTTTCTTT.

The chain employs TRBV20-1 and TRBJ2-3; tentatively, D is TRBD2 (5 bases). The germline V and J ends were trimmed by 0 bases and 0 bases, with 10 bases remaining between them. The CDR3 sequence is 15 residues long. Germline CDR1 and CDR2: DFQATT and SNEGSKA (reference sequence). In DNA, the CDR3 is TGCAGTGCTAGAGATCTAGGACTTAGCACAGATACGCAGTATTTT. Translating gives CSARDLGLSTDTQYF.

The chain joins TRBV12-3 or TRBV12-4 to TRBJ2-5; the D gene is possibly TRBD2 (6 bases). Trimming shortened V by 5 bases and J by 3 bases, and 10 bases separated the two germline ends. This CDR3 spans 13 amino acids. In nucleotides, the CDR3 is TGTGCCAGCAGTACAACGGGAGAAGAGACCCAGTACTTC. Translating gives CASSTTGEETQYF.

The V call is TRBV10-3, the J call TRBJ2-2; D uncertain. Between the trimmed V and J ends, which lost 0 bases and 3 bases, there was a span of 8 bases. Germline V CDR1 and CDR2: ENHRY, SYGVKD. The CDR3 spans 15 residues. The CDR3 coding sequence is TGTGCCATCAGTGAGTCGGGCGTAGACACCGGGGAGCTGTTTTTT. Its translation is CAISESGVDTGELFF.

V gene TRBV5-1 combines with J gene TRBJ2-2; D tentatively reads TRBD1 or TRBD2 (5 bases each). V dropped 4 bases and J dropped 4 bases, with 8 bases sitting between them. The CDR3 spans 13 residues. Germline V CDR1 and CDR2: SGHRS, YFSETQ. The CDR3 sequence: CASSRDVTGELFF. DNA of the CDR3: TGCGCCAGCAGCCGGGACGTCACCGGGGAGCTGTTTTTT.

In its sample, this clonotype was seen many times. This chain uses TRBV5-1 with TRBJ2-3, with 7 bases that match TRBD2. The CDR3 length is 14 residues. Germline-derived CDR1 and CDR2 are SGHRS and YFSETQ. The J segment lost 0 bases and the V segment lost 4 bases, leaving 2 bases of the junction unmatched. The CDR3 here is CASSRGESTDTQYF. The CDR3 DNA follows: TGCGCCAGCAGCCGGGGGGAGAGCACAGATACGCAGTATTTT.

V usage is TRBV20-1 and J usage is TRBJ2-3; possibly TRBD2 for D (5 bases). The CDR3 extends over 14 amino acids. Germline V gene data show CDR1 as DFQATT and CDR2 as SNEGSKA (reference sequence). V lost 3 bases to trimming and J lost 2 bases, with 12 bases between them. The CDR3 region is CSASRGAATDTQYF. CDR3 DNA sequence: TGCAGTGCTAGTCGGGGAGCGGCCACAGATACGCAGTATTTT.

V and J are TRBV3-1 and TRBJ1-4; D uncertain. The CDR3 loop spans 16 amino acids. Trimming removed 4 bases from V and 0 bases from J, with 12 bases in between. CDR1 and CDR2 from the germline V gene are LGHDT and YNNKEL (reference sequence). CDR3 bases: TGTGCCAGCAGCCCGGAATCGGTAACAACTAATGAAAAACTGTTTTTT. As protein: CASSPESVTTNEKLFF.

In this sample, this clonotype turned up a few times. V is TRBV12-3 or TRBV12-4 and J is TRBJ1-4; D is unclear. V dropped 3 bases and J dropped 7 bases, with 9 bases sitting between them. The CDR3 spans 13 residues. The CDR3: CASSFWGGEKLFF. The CDR3 DNA reads TGTGCCAGCAGTTTCTGGGGAGGTGAAAAACTGTTTTTT.

The V call is TRBV25-1, the J call TRBJ1-1; TRBD1 might be the D (6 bases). Per the germline V gene, CDR1 is MGHDK and CDR2 is SYGVNS. Trimming shortened V by 3 bases and J by 1 base, and 15 bases separated the two germline ends. This CDR3 is built from 16 residues. DNA of the CDR3: TGTGCCAGCAGTGAGCTACCGGGACACCCGAACACTGAAGCTTTCTTT. It specifies CASSELPGHPNTEAFF.

This sequence joins TRBV29-1 and TRBJ2-1; possible D gene TRBD2, 5 bases. CDR3 length: 13 residues. CDR1 is SQVTM, CDR2 ANQGSEA, per germline. The germline V and J ends were trimmed by 2 bases and 7 bases, with 12 bases remaining between them. DNA of the CDR3: TGCAGCGTTGAACGGATGAGGGCGAATGAGCAGTTCTTC. Its protein is CSVERMRANEQFF.

This clonotype was observed a few times. The rearrangement links TRBV5-1 to TRBJ1-5, with TRBD1 matching over 8 bases. The CDR3 is 14 residues long. Germline V CDR1 and CDR2: SGHRS, YFSETQ. Losses at the gene ends were 4 bases for V and 3 bases for J; bases not matched to a gene: 3. The CDR3, as DNA: TGCGCCAGCAGCCTGGGACAGGACAATCAGCCCCAGCATTTT. As protein: CASSLGQDNQPQHF.

V is TRBV6-6 and J is TRBJ1-6; D uncertain. CDR3 length: 13 amino acids. Trimming removed 11 bases at V and 4 bases at J, with 12 bases between. Germline lookup yields CDR1 MNHNY and CDR2 SVGAGI (reference sequence). The CDR3: CAGRTVYNSPLHF. CDR3 coding DNA: TGTGCCGGAAGGACGGTTTATAATTCACCCCTCCACTTT.

This clonotype was seen at least ten times. The CDR3 region is CASSLEASGTDTQYF. DNA for the CDR3: TGCGCCAGCAGCTTGGAAGCTAGCGGAACAGATACGCAGTATTTT. The chain couples TRBV5-1 to TRBJ2-3; 7 bases agree with TRBD2. The CDR3 covers 15 residues. Trimming cost V 0 bases and J 3 bases; bases outside gene matches: 4. Germline CDR1 reads SGHRS; CDR2 reads YFSETQ.